This T cell receptor beta chain derives from a study of T cell clones after liver transplantation (dated by TCRdb to between 2019 and 2020). General notes on the study: The samples were obtained from ITN030ST, a randomized trial that attempted immunosuppression withdrawal within 2 years after liver transplantation. Donor-reactive T cell clones were identified using TCRbeta sequencing after a pre-transplant mixed lymphocyte reaction and were then followed in post-transplant blood. Third party-reactive TCRbeta sequences were also identified from pre-transplant MLRs to serve as an antigen-independent comparator for donor-reactive sequences. Three of the eight recipients were HCV-positive; the others were transplanted for non-autoimmune, non-viral indications. Until randomization at 12-24 months post-transplant, subjects were given standard immunosuppression, with no induction therapy. Tolerance was defined as complete withdrawal of immunosuppression for at least one year without a rise in liver enzymes beyond twice the upper limit of normal. Blood samples were collected pre-transplant, pre-randomization before withdrawal, and post-randomization after either full withdrawal or failed withdrawal. A cohort of 8 liver transplant recipients was studied, of whom 3 were classified as tolerant and 5 as non-tolerant.

The CDR3 goes from the cysteine to the phenylalanine over 15 residues. The sequence is cut down to CDR3 DNA, 45 bases in frame from base 1. CDR1 and CDR2 are drawn from the germline V gene: SGHDT, YYEEEE. Germline trimming amounts to 6 bases on V and 2 bases on J, with 10 as the count of junction bases outside the gene matches. Using immunoSEQ, frozen genomic DNA was subjected to high-throughput TCRbeta CDR3 sequencing, a process that included PCR amplification, mapping, bias correction and internal controls. On the study's bioinformatics: Productive rearrangements were kept, and unique TCRbeta sequences were defined by CDR3 nucleotide sequence plus V and J gene. For a sequence to be called donor-reactive, it needed a frequency of at least 0.01% and at least 5-fold expansion in CFSE-low cells compared with unstimulated pre-transplant cells. Minimum frequency thresholds were set for each subject based on the unstimulated sample with the lowest template count, ensuring at least 90% detection power. Repertoire turnover was measured by Jensen-Shannon divergence between the top 1000 TCRbeta sequences post- and pre-transplant. Changes in detection of donor-reactive sequences were tested with two-sided Fisher's exact tests. The clones in this table, taken by TCRdb from immuneACCESS, are in-frame only. Not every clone is retained; where verified, under half of the shortfall comes from an unresolved V gene, and the cause of the rest is unknown. That table supplies the V and J calls and clone size; D and trimming were determined from the DNA. Counted in this sample were roughly 100,000 clones; 82% of them appeared once. The top ten hold around 0.97% of the sample.

Results and caveats for the whole study, not just this receptor: A significant post-transplant decrease in circulating donor-reactive CD4 TCRbeta sequences was observed in most of the 8 subjects, irrespective of tolerance or HCV status. Conclusions were preliminary, limited by small, heterogeneous patient numbers and non-standardized post-transplant time points. Low numbers of available donor cells limited the measurable donor-reactive repertoire in a couple of subjects. When repertoire turnover was accounted for, significantly reduced detection of donor-reactive sequences was found in 7 of 8 subjects for CD4 and in 8 of 8 subjects for CD8. Because allograft tissue specimens were not available, migration of donor-reactive T cells into the graft, rather than deletion, may have occurred. Donor-reactive sequences declined more than third party-reactive ones, suggesting partial antigen-specific deletion unrelated to withdrawal success.

This sample's time point label indicates: pre-transplant. Unstimulated PBMCs, after thawing, were stained for CD3, CD4 and CD8 and then FACS-sorted into CD3+CD4+ and CD3+CD8+ populations. All 8 studied subjects were randomized to withdrawal of immunosuppression. Genomic DNA was isolated with the Qiagen DNeasy Blood and Tissue Kit. This clone appeared a single time. Its antigen specificity is not known. Base qualities were left out, and no much larger clone turns up one base away. The receptor's source is a human donor who received a liver transplant. The rearranged segments are TRBV5-6 and TRBJ1-2; 7 bases in between match TRBD1. The sample in question was CD4+ T cells from blood, obtained before liver transplant. The DNA reads TGTGCCAGCACACCACTCGGGGGACAGAACTATGGCTACACCTTC. Its protein product is CASTPLGGQNYGYTF.